The clone carrying this TCR beta chain was found many times. Its specificity is not known. CDR3 size: 15 residues. Trimming removed 4 bases from V and 5 bases from J; junction bases left unmatched: 5. The data were taken from a study of T-cell reconstitution after alpha-beta-depleted transplantation in children. General study findings and limits: A year had passed since transplant, and T-cell counts and diversity by then came mostly from newly produced T cells.

A TCRbeta library incorporating unique molecular identifiers was prepared. One entry per CDR3 protein results from TCRdb running MiXCR on the PCR reads. The sample lists approximately 650,000 distinct CDR3 sequences, under 15% occurring once. The sequencing used PBMCs, collected before TCRalphabeta/CD19-depleted stem cell transplant. The chain uses TRBV12-3 or TRBV12-4 and TRBJ2-1, with 10 bases identical to TRBD2. This receptor was taken from a girl aged 2 to 9 with congenital amegakaryocytic thrombocytopenia, due to receive a stem cell transplant. The CDR3 protein is CASSSTSGLNNEQFF. DNA for the CDR3: TGTGCCAGCAGTTCGACTAGCGGGCTTAACAATGAGCAGTTCTTC.